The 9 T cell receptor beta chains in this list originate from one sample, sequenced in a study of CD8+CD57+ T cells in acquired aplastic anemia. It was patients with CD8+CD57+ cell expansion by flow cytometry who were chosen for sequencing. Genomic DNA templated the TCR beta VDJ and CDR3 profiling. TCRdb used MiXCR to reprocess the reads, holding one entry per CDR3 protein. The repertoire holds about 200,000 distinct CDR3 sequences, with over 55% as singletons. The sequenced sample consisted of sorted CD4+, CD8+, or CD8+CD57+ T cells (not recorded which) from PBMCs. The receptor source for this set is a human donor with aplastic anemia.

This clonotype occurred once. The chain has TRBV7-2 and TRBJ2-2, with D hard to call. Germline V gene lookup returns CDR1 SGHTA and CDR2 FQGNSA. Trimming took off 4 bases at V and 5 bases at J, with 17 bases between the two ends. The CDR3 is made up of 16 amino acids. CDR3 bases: TGTGCCAGCAGCTATATTTGGAGCCCCCTAACCGGGGAGCTGTTTTTT. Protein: CASSYIWSPLTGELFF.

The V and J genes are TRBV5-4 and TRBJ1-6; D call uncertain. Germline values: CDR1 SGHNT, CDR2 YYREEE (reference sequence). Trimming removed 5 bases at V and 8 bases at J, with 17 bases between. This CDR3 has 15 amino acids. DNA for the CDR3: TGTGCCAGCAGTCCCGCCACCGGCCCGGATTCACCCCTCCACTTT. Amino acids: CASSPATGPDSPLHF.

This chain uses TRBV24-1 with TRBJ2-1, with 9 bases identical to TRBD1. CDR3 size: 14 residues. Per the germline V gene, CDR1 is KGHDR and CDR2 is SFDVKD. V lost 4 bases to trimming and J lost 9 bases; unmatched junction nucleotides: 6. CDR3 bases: TGTGCCACCAGTGAAACGGGACAGGGCGGTGAGCAGTTCTTC. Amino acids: CATSETGQGGEQFF.

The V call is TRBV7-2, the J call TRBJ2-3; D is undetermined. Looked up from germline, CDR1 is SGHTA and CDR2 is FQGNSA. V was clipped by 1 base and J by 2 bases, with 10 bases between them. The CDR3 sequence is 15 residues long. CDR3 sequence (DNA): TGTGCCAGCAGCTTAGAACGAGAACACACAGATACGCAGTATTTT. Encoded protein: CASSLEREHTDTQYF.

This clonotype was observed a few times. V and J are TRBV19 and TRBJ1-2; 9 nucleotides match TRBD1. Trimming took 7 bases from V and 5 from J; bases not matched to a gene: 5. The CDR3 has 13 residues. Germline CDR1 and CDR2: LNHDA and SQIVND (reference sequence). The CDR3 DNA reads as TGTGCCAGTAACACAGGGGGCGGGTATGGCTACACCTTC. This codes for CASNTGGGYGYTF.

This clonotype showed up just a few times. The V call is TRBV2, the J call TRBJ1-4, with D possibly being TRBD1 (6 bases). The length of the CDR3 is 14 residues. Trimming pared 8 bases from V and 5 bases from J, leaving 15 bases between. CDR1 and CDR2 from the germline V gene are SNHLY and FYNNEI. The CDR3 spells CASGNGQGNEKLFF. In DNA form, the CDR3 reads TGTGCCAGCGGGAACGGGCAGGGGAATGAAAAACTGTTTTTT.

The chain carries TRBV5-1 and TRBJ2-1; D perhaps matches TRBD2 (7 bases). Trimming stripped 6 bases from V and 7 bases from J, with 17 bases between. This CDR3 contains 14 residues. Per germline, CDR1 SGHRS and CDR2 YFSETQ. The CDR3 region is CASNEGGGGNEQFF. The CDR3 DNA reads TGCGCCAGCAACGAAGGAGGGGGGGGAAATGAGCAGTTCTTC.

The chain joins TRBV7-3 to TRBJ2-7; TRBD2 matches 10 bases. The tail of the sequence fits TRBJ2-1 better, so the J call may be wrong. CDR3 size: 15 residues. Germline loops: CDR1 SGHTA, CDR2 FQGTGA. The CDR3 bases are TGTGCCAGCAGCTTAGCGCTAGCGGGAGAGGGTGAGCAGTTCTTC. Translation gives CASSLALAGEGEQFF.

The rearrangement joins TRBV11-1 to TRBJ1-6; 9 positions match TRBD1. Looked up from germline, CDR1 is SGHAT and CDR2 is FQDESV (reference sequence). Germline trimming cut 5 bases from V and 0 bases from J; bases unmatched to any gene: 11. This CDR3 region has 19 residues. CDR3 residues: CASSDSGTGFRSYNSPLHF. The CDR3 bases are TGTGCCAGCAGCGACTCCGGGACAGGGTTCCGCTCCTATAATTCACCCCTCCACTTT. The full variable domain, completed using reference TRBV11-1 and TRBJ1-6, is EAEVAQSPRYKITEKSQAVAFWCDPISGHATLYWYRQILGQGPELLVQFQDESVVDDSQLPKDRFSAERLKGVDSTLKIQPAELGDSAMYLCASSDSGTGFRSYNSPLHFGNGTRLTVT.